One T cell receptor beta chain is described in this entry. The CDR3 loop spans 18 amino acids. With 1 base removed from V and 4 bases from J, the gap between germline ends came to 20 bases. Per germline, CDR1 MGHRA and CDR2 YSYEKL. This record belongs to a study of blood T cell repertoires in COVID-19. Original handling: The assay estimated nucleated cells by amplifying reference gene primers. TCRdb's table, derived via immunoSEQ multiplex PCR, lists solely in-frame clones and lacks some. That table gives V, J and clone size, and the DNA gave D and trimming. The sample contains over 200,000 clones, 75% to 90% of which appear only once.

Sample: peripheral blood. This clonotype was sampled from a man in his forties or fifties with acute or convalescent COVID-19. This chain connects TRBV4-1 to TRBJ1-3; possible D gene TRBD1, 6 bases. This CDR3 is CASSQVRGTFSKGNTIYF. The CDR3 nucleotides read TGCGCCAGCAGCCAAGTCAGGGGCACCTTCTCGAAGGGAAACACCATATATTTT.